This T cell receptor (beta chain) stems from a study of radiotherapy plus CTLA-4 blockade in lung cancer. Sequencing used immunoSEQ multiplex PCR; TCRdb keeps in-frame clones, though not all of them. The sample lists some 71,000 clones; roughly 76% were seen once. Germline CDR1 reads MNHEY; CDR2 reads SVGAGI. V lost 6 bases to trimming and J lost 5 bases, with 17 bases between them. This CDR3 has 14 amino acids. The TCR sequence derives from a human donor with non-small cell lung cancer whose response to radiotherapy plus ipilimumab could not be evaluated. Some clones in this sample may be carry-over from other donors' samples. The chain has TRBV6-5 and TRBJ2-7; maybe TRBD1 (5 bases). Source: peripheral blood, taken from a patient treated with radiotherapy plus ipilimumab. CDR3 nucleotide sequence: TGTGCCAGCAGGCTCTCTGGAGCAGGGAACGAGCAGTACTTC. This translates into CASRLSGAGNEQYF.